The 5 T cell receptor beta chains below all came from one sample that was sequenced in a study of long-term antiretroviral therapy in people with HIV. Survey-level immunoSEQ v3.0 assays were run. Libraries were prepared by immunoSEQ multiplex PCR; TCRdb keeps only in-frame clonotypes and omits some of them. This sample has approximately 35,000 clones, with 79% found just once. The source material was unsorted PBMCs, sampled 1.9 years after starting antiretroviral therapy. The receptors shown here come from a man between 18 and 35 years old with HIV.

This clone showed up just once. This chain uses TRBV19 with TRBJ2-3; D gene unclear. Trimming took off 10 bases at V and 1 base at J, with 15 bases between the two ends. Germline CDR1 is LNHDA and CDR2 is SQIVND (reference sequence). The CDR3 is 14 amino acids. Here the CDR3 DNA reads TGTGCCACCCAGGATTTTTCGGGCACAGATACGCAGTATTTT. Protein product: CATQDFSGTDTQYF.

This clone was observed a handful of times. V gene TRBV27 combines with J gene TRBJ1-2; no clear D. In germline, CDR1 is MNHEY, CDR2 SMNVEV (reference sequence). This CDR3 is built from 14 residues. Trimming stripped 0 bases from V and 1 base from J, with 6 bases between. CDR3 sequence (DNA): TGTGCCAGCAGTTTATCGGCGGATAACTATGGCTACACCTTC. Its translation is CASSLSADNYGYTF.

This chain links TRBV6-5 with TRBJ2-7; 11 bases are a match to TRBD1. V was pared by 0 bases and J by 3 bases, with 4 bases of the junction left unmatched. CDR1 and CDR2 from the germline V gene are MNHEY and SVGAGI. The length of the CDR3 is 16 residues. The CDR3 here is CASSYSAGTGGYEQYF. Written as DNA, the CDR3 is TGTGCCAGCAGTTACTCGGCCGGGACAGGGGGCTACGAGCAGTACTTC.

This clone has just a few counts. J is TRBJ2-6 and V is TRBV5-8, with 7 bases identical to TRBD1. The CDR3 has 16 residues. The trim removed 3 bases at V and 3 bases at J, leaving 6 bases unmatched. Germline V lookup: CDR1 SGHTS, CDR2 YDEGEE. This CDR3 reads CASSSYRGNGANVLTF. CDR3 nucleotide sequence: TGTGCCAGCAGCTCCTACAGGGGCAATGGGGCCAACGTCCTGACTTTC.

CDR3: CASINRGRDYEQYF. The CDR3 DNA reads TGTGCCAGCATCAATAGGGGACGAGACTACGAGCAGTACTTC. The genes are TRBV28 and TRBJ2-7, with D perhaps matching TRBD1 or TRBD2 (5 bases each). Germline-derived CDR1 and CDR2 are MDHEN and SYDVKM. The germline V and J ends were trimmed by 7 bases and 3 bases, with 16 bases remaining between them. The CDR3 sequence is 14 residues long.